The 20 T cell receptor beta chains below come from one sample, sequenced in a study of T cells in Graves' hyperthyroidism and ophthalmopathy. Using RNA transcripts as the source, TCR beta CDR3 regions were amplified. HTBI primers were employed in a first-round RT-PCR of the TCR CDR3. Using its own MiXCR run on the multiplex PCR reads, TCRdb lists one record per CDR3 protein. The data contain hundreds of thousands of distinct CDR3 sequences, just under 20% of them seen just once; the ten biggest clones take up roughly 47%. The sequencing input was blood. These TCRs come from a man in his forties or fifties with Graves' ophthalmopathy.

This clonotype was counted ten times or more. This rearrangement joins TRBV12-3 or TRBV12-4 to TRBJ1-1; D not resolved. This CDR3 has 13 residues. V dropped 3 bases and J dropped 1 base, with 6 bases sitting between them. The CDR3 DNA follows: TGTGCCAGCAGTTTGTACAGGAACACTGAAGCTTTCTTT. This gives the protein CASSLYRNTEAFF.

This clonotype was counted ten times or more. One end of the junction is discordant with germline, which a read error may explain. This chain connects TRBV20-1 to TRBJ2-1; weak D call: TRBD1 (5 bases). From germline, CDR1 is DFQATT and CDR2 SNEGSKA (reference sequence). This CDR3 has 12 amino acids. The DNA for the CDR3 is TGCAGTGCTAGAGATCTGGGGCCTGAGCCGTTCTTC. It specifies CSARDLGPEPFF.

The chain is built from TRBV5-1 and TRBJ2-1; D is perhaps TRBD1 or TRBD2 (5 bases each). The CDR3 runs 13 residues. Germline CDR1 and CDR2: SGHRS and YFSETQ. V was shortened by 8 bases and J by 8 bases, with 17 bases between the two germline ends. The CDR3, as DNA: TGCGCCAGTTCCGGTCAACTGGGGGATGAGCAGTTCTTC. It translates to CASSGQLGDEQFF. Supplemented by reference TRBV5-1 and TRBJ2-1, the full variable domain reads KAGVTQTPRYLIKTRGQQVTLSCSPISGHRSVSWYQQTPGQGLQFLFEYFSETQRNKGNFPGRFSGRQFSNSRSEMNVSTLELGDSALYLCASSGQLGDEQFFGPGTRLTVL.

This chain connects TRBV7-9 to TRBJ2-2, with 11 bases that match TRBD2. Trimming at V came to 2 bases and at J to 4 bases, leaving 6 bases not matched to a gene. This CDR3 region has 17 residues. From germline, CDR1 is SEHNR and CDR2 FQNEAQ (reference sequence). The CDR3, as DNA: TGTGCCAGCAGCTTACCCCCAACTAGCGGGGGCACCGGGGAGCTGTTTTTT. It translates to CASSLPPTSGGTGELFF.

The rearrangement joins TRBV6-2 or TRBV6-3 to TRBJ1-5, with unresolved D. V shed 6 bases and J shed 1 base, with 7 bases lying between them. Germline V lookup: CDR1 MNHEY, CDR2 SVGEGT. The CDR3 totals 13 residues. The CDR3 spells CASRRASNQPQHF. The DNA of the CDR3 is TGTGCCAGCAGACGCGCAAGCAATCAGCCCCAGCATTTT.

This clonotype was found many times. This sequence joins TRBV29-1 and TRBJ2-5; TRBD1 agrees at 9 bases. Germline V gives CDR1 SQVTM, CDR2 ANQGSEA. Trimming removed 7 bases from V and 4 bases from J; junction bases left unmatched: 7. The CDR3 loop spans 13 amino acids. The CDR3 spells CSAEQGAGETQYF. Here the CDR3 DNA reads TGCAGCGCGGAACAGGGGGCCGGAGAGACCCAGTACTTC. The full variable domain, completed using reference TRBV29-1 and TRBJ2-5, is SAVISQKPSRDICQRGTSLTIQCQVDSQVTMMFWYRQQPGQSLTLIATANQGSEATYESGFVIDKFPISRPNLTFSTLTVSNMSPEDSSIYLCSAEQGAGETQYFGPGTRLLVL.

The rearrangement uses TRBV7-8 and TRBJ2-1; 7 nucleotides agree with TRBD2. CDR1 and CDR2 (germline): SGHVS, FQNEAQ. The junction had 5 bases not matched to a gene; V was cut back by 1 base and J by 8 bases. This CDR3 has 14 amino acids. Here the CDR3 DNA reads TGTGCCAGCAGCTTAGACCGACTAGCCCATGAGCAGTTCTTC. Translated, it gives CASSLDRLAHEQFF.

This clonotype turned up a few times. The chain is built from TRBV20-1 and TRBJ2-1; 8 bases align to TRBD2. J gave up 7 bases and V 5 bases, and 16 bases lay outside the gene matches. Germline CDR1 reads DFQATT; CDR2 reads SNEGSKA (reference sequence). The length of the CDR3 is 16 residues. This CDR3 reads CSASSVGTSVTNEQFF. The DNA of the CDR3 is TGCAGTGCTTCCTCGGTGGGGACTAGTGTTACTAATGAGCAGTTCTTC.

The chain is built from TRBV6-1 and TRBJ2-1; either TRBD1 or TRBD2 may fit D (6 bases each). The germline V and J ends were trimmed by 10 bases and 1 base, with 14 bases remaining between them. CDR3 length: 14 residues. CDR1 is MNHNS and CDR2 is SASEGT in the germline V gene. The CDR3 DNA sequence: TGTGCCATCCAGAGGGGGGAGTCCTACAATGAGCAGTTCTTC. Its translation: CAIQRGESYNEQFF.

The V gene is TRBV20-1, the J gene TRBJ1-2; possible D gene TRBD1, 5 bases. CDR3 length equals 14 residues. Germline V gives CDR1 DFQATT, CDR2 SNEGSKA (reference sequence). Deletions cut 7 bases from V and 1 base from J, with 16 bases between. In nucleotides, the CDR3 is TGCAGTGGGTTGAGACAGAATCTTAACTATGGCTACACCTTC. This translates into CSGLRQNLNYGYTF.

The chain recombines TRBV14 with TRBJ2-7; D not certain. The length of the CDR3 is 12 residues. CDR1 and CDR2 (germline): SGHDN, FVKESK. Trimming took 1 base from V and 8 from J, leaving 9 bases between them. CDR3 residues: CASSQVRQQQYF. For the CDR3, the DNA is TGTGCCAGCAGCCAAGTAAGGCAACAGCAGTACTTC.

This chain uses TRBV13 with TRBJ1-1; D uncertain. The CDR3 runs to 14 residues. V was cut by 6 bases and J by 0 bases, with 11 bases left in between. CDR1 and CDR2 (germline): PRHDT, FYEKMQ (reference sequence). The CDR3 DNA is TGTGCCAGCAGTGAGGGAAGGGTGAACACTGAAGCTTTCTTT. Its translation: CASSEGRVNTEAFF.

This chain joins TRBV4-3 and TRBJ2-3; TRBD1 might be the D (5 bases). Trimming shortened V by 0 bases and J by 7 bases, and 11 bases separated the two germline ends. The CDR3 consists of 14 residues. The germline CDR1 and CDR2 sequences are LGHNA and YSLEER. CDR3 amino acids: CASSQEAGSNTQYF. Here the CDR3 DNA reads TGCGCCAGCAGCCAAGAAGCAGGGTCGAATACGCAGTATTTT.

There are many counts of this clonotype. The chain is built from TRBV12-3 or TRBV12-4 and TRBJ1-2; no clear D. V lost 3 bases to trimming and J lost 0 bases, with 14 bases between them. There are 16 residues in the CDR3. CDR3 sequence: CASSFKRSGANYGYTF. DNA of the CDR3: TGTGCCAGCAGTTTTAAGCGTTCAGGTGCTAACTATGGCTACACCTTC.

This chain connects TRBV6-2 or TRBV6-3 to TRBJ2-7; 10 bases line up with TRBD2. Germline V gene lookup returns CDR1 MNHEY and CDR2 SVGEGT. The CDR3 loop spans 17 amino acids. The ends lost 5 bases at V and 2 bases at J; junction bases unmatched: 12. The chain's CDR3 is CASSQATIAGGPYEQYF. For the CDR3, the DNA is TGTGCCAGCAGTCAGGCGACTATAGCGGGAGGTCCCTACGAGCAGTACTTC.

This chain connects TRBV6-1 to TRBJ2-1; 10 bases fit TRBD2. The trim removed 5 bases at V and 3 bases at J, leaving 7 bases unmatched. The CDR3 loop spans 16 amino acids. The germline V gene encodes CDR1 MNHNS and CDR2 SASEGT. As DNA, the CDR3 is TGTGCCAGCAGTCTCTTAGCGGGAGGCCGCTACAATGAGCAGTTCTTC. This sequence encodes CASSLLAGGRYNEQFF.

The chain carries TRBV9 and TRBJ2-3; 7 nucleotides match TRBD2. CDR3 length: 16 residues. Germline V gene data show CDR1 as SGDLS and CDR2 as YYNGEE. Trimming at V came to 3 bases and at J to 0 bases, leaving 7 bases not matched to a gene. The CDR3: CASSATSAPSTDTQYF. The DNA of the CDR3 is TGTGCCAGCAGCGCTACTAGCGCACCTAGCACAGATACGCAGTATTTT. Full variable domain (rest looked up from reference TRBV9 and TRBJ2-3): DSGVTQTPKHLITATGQRVTLRCSPRSGDLSVYWYQQSLDQGLQFLIQYYNGEERAKGNILERFSAQQFPDLHSELNLSSLELGDSALYFCASSATSAPSTDTQYFGPGTRLTVL.

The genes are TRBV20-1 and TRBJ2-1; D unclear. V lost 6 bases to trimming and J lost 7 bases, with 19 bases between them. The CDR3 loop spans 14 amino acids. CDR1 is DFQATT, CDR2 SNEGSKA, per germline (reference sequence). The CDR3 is CSAPRISRINEQFF. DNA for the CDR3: TGCAGTGCCCCCCGGATCTCTCGCATAAATGAGCAGTTCTTC.

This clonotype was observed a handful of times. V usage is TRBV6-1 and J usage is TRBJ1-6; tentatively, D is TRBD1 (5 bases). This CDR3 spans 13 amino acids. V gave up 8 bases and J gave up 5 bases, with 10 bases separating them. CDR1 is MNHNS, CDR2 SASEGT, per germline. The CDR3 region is CASRLGDNSPLHF. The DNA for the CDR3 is TGTGCCAGCCGTCTGGGGGATAATTCACCCCTCCACTTT.

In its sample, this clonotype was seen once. CDR3 loop: CASSDVQGYYGYTF. As DNA, the CDR3 is TGTGCCAGTAGCGATGTACAGGGGTACTATGGCTACACCTTC. V is TRBV19 and J is TRBJ1-2; TRBD1 matches at 7 bases. CDR3 length equals 14 residues. Germline V gene lookup returns CDR1 LNHDA and CDR2 SQIVND (reference sequence). V trimming: 6 bases; J trimming: 3 bases; junction bases outside the gene matches: 7.